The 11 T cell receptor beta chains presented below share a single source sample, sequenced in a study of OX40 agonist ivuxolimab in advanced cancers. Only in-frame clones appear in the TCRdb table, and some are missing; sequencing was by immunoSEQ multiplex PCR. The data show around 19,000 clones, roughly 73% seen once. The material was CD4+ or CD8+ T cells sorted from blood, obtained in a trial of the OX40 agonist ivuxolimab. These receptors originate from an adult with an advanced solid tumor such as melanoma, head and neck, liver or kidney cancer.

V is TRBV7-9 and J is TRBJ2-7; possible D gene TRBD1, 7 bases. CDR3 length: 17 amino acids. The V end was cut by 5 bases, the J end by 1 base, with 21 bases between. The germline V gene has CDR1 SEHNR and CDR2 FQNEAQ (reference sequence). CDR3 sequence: CASSPRGRGQESYEQYF. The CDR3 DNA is TGTGCCAGCAGCCCAAGGGGGCGGGGCCAGGAGTCCTACGAGCAGTACTTC.

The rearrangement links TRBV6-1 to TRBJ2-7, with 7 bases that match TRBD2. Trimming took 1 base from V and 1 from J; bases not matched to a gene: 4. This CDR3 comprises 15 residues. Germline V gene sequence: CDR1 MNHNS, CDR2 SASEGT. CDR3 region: CASSEEASGSYEQYF. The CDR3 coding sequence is TGTGCCAGCAGTGAAGAGGCTAGCGGATCCTACGAGCAGTACTTC.

Here the CDR3 reads CASSQDDTEAFF. CDR3 sequence (DNA): TGTGCCAGCAGCCAAGATGACACTGAAGCTTTCTTT. The chain links TRBV4-2 to TRBJ1-1; D not certain. This CDR3 spans 12 amino acids. Trimming left V 0 bases short and J 3 bases short, with 2 bases between. Germline V gene lookup returns CDR1 LGHNA and CDR2 YNFKEQ.

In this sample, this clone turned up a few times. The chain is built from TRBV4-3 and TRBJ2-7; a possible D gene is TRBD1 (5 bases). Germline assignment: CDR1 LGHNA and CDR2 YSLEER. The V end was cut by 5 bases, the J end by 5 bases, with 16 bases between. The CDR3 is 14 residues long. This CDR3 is CASSAARGTNEQYF. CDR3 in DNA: TGCGCCAGCAGCGCCGCAAGGGGAACTAACGAGCAGTACTTC.

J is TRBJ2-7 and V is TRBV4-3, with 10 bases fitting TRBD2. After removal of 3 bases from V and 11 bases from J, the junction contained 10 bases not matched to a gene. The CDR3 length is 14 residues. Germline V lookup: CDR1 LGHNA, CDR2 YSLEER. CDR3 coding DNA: TGCGCCAGCAGCCAGACCAGAGCGGGGGGGATTGAGTACTTC. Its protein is CASSQTRAGGIEYF.

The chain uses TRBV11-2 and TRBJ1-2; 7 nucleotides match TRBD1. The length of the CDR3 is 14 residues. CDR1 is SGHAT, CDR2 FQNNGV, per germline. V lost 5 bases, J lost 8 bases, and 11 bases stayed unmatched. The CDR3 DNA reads TGTGCCAGCAGCGCCCAGGGGGGGCGTGGGGGCTACACCTTC. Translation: CASSAQGGRGGYTF.

The CDR3, as DNA: TGTGCCTGGAGGTGGTTCTGCGGGAACTATGGCTACACCTTC. Residues: CAWRWFCGNYGYTF. The rearrangement links TRBV30 to TRBJ1-2, with D uncertain. Between the trimmed V and J ends, which lost 3 bases and 2 bases, there was a span of 13 bases. This CDR3 is built from 14 residues. Germline CDR1 is GTSNPN and CDR2 is SVGIG (reference sequence).

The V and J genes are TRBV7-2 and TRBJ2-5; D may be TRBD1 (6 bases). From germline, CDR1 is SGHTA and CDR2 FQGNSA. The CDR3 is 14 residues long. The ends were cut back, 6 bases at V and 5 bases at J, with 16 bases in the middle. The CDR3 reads CASRSFPGVETQYF. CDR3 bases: TGTGCCAGCAGGTCCTTCCCAGGGGTTGAGACCCAGTACTTC.

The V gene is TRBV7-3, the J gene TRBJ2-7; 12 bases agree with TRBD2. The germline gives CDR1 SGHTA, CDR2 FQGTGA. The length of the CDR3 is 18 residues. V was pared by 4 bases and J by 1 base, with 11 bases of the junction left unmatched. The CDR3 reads CASSWPGLAGMTSYEQYF. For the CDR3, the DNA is TGTGCCAGCAGCTGGCCGGGACTAGCGGGTATGACATCCTACGAGCAGTACTTC.

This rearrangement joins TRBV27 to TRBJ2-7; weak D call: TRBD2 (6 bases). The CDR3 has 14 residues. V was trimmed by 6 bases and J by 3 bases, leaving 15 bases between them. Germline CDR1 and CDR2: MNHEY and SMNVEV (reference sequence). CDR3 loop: CASRKGTSYYEQYF. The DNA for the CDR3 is TGTGCCAGCAGAAAAGGGACTTCTTACTACGAGCAGTACTTC.

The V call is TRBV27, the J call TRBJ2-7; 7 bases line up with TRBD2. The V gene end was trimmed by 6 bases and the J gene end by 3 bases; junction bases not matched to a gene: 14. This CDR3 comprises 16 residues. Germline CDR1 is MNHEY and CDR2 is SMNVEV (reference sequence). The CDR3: CASSRQWGGTDYEQYF. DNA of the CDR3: TGTGCCAGCAGCCGTCAATGGGGGGGTACAGACTACGAGCAGTACTTC.